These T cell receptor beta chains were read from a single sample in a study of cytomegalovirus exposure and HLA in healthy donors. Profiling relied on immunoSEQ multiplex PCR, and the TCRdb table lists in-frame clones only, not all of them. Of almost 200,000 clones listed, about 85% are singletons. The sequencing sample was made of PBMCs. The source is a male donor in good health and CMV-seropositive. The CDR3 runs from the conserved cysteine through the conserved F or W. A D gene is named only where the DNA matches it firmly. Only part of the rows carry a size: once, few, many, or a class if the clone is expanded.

TGTGCCAGCAGCCAAGAGCGGAGGGCGGGTCAGCCCCAGCATTTT,CASSQERRAGQPQHF,TRBJ1-5,-,-,TRBV4-2
TGTGCCAGCAGCCGCGAAGATAGCAATCAGCCCCAGCATTTT,CASSREDSNQPQHF,TRBJ1-5,-,-,TRBV7-6
TGTGCCAGCAGCTTGGAAAGGCCGGAGATAAATGGCTACACCTTC,CASSLERPEINGYTF,TRBJ1-2,-,-,TRBV5-4
TGTGCCAGCAGTTCAACAGGGGGCGCGGATGGCTACACCTTC,CASSSTGGADGYTF,TRBJ1-2,TRBD1,-,TRBV27
TGTGCCAGCAGCTTAGGTCCAAAGACCGCTCGGGGGGAGCAGTACTTC,CASSLGPKTARGEQYF,TRBJ2-7,-,-,TRBV7-2
TGTGCCAGCAGCAGAGGGAGGACTGAAGCTTTCTTT,CASSRGRTEAFF,TRBJ1-1,-,-,TRBV6-5
TGTGCCAGTACGCGAGGGCAGAACACTGAAGCTTTCTTT,CASTRGQNTEAFF,TRBJ1-1,-,-,TRBV6-5
TGCAGCGTTGGCAGGGGCCAAGAGACCCAGTACTTC,CSVGRGQETQYF,TRBJ2-5,-,-,TRBV29-1
TGTGCCAGCAGCTCCCTCTCCGGGGGAGAGACCCAGTACTTC,CASSSLSGGETQYF,TRBJ2-5,-,few,TRBV4-2
TGTGCCAGCACAGTCCTGGGACAGGATAATTCACCCCTCCACTTT,CASTVLGQDNSPLHF,TRBJ1-6,TRBD1,-,TRBV2
TGTGCCAGCAGTTACAGGGAAGAGACCCAGTACTTC,CASSYREETQYF,TRBJ2-5,-,-,TRBV7-2
TGTGCCAGCAGACCCCGGGACAGGGGGTCCAATGAGCAGTTCTTC,CASRPRDRGSNEQFF,TRBJ2-1,TRBD1,-,TRBV7-9
TGTGCCAGCAGCTGGTCCAGGACAGGCATGCCCTACGAGCAGTACTTC,CASSWSRTGMPYEQYF,TRBJ2-7,TRBD1,-,TRBV5-6
TGTGCCAGCAGTCCGCCGAGACAGGGATACGAGCAGTACTTC,CASSPPRQGYEQYF,TRBJ2-7,TRBD1,-,TRBV28
TGTGCCAGCAGCGTCGGGACAGGGGGCGAGTATGAGCAGTTCTTC,CASSVGTGGEYEQFF,TRBJ2-1,TRBD1,-,TRBV9
TGTGCCAGCAGGATGGACAGGGGCGATGGCTACACCTTC,CASRMDRGDGYTF,TRBJ1-2,TRBD1,-,TRBV6-5
TGTGCCAGCACCCGGGAAGGGGACTCGGGGACTGAAGCTTTCTTT,CASTREGDSGTEAFF,TRBJ1-1,-,once,TRBV7-9
TGTGCCAGCAGCTTAGATAGGGGATCCCAGTACTTC,CASSLDRGSQYF,TRBJ2-5,-,-,TRBV7-2
TGTGCCAGCAGCACTGACAGGGGGCGGCTCGACGAGCAGTACTTC,CASSTDRGRLDEQYF,TRBJ2-7,-,few,TRBV12-1
TGTGCCAGCAGCCCCCTCGGCAGGTCTGACACAGATACGCAGTATTTT,CASSPLGRSDTDTQYF,TRBJ2-3,-,-,TRBV7-9
TGTGCCAGCAACATCTACGAGCAGTACTTC,CASNIYEQYF,TRBJ2-7,-,-,TRBV27
TGCGCCAGCAGCCTGGTTCAAGCGGGGGGATGGGAGCAGTTCTTC,CASSLVQAGGWEQFF,TRBJ2-1,TRBD2,-,TRBV4-3
TGTGCCACCAGCAGAGTGGGGACAGGGTACACTGAAGCTTTCTTT,CATSRVGTGYTEAFF,TRBJ1-1,TRBD1,-,TRBV15
TGTGCCATCAGTGAGTCGAGTGGGGGGTTTGGGACTGAAGCTTTCTTT,CAISESSGGFGTEAFF,TRBJ1-1,-,-,TRBV10-3
TGTGCCAGCAGCTTGGGGACAGGCCCAAACACCGGGGAGCTGTTTTTT,CASSLGTGPNTGELFF,TRBJ2-2,TRBD1,once,TRBV7-8
TGTGCCACCCGGGACAGGGGGCTTTTCGGCGGTTCACCCCTCCACTTT,CATRDRGLFGGSPLHF,TRBJ1-6,TRBD1,-,TRBV27
TGTGCCAGCTCACCAAGTATAGAGGGAGTGGGACAAGAGACCCAGTACTTC,CASSPSIEGVGQETQYF,TRBJ2-5,-,-,TRBV18
TGTGCCAGCAGCTCTGTGGGGACAGGCGATTTGGCTTTCTTT,CASSSVGTGDLAFF,TRBJ1-1,TRBD1,few,TRBV28
TGTGCCAGCAGCCGGTTGGTCGGGGAGCAGTTCTTC,CASSRLVGEQFF,TRBJ2-1,-,-,TRBV7-2
TGTGCCAGCAGCTTGGACAGGGCCCTTGCCACTGAAGCTTTCTTT,CASSLDRALATEAFF,TRBJ1-1,-,-,TRBV5-4
TGCACCAGCAGCCCTGGTGCCTGGGACAGCGAGAATAATGAGTCCTACGAGCAGTACTTC,CTSSPGAWDSENNESYEQYF,TRBJ2-7,-,-,TRBV1
TGTGCCAGCAGCTTCGACCCATCGGGAGAGCAGTTCTTC,CASSFDPSGEQFF,TRBJ2-1,-,-,TRBV5-4
TGTGCCAGCAGCTCCTTATATGGCTACACCTTC,CASSSLYGYTF,TRBJ1-2,-,-,TRBV2
TGCGCCAGCAGCCGGAGGGGGGAGGGGACAGATACGCAGTATTTT,CASSRRGEGTDTQYF,TRBJ2-3,-,-,TRBV5-1
TGTGCTAGTGGCATCGCAGGGCCCCAGCATTTT,CASGIAGPQHF,TRBJ1-5,-,-,TRBV12-5
TGTGCCAGCTCACCCGGACAGCCCTCCTACGAGCAGTACTTC,CASSPGQPSYEQYF,TRBJ2-7,-,-,TRBV18
TGTGCCATCAGTGAGGGGACAGGGCGTATCACTGAAGCTTTCTTT,CAISEGTGRITEAFF,TRBJ1-1,TRBD1,few,TRBV10-3
TGTGCCAGCAGCTTACTCAGACTAGCGGGAGTAGAGACCCAGTACTTC,CASSLLRLAGVETQYF,TRBJ2-5,TRBD2,-,TRBV7-8
TGTGCCAGCAGTTTTTCTAGCGTAACCTACAATGAGCAGTTCTTC,CASSFSSVTYNEQFF,TRBJ2-1,-,-,TRBV27
TGTGCCAGCAGTCAGGACAGCATGAACACTGAAGCTTTCTTT,CASSQDSMNTEAFF,TRBJ1-1,-,-,TRBV7-6
TGTGCCAGCGGGAGGGGTAATGAGCAGTTCTTC,CASGRGNEQFF,TRBJ2-1,TRBD2,-,TRBV7-6
TGTGCCAGCAGCAAGAGCGGGAACTACGAGCAGTACTTC,CASSKSGNYEQYF,TRBJ2-7,TRBD2,-,TRBV7-3
TGTGCCAGCAGTGAGGCGGGCACAGATACGCAGTATTTT,CASSEAGTDTQYF,TRBJ2-3,-,-,TRBV2
TGTGCCAGTAGTCCGAGACTAGGAAGCACAGATACGCAGTATTTT,CASSPRLGSTDTQYF,TRBJ2-3,-,-,TRBV19
TGTGCCAGCAGCCAAGAAGGACTAGCGGGGAACCAAGAGACCCAGTACTTC,CASSQEGLAGNQETQYF,TRBJ2-5,TRBD2,-,TRBV4-2
TGTGCCAGCAGCCAAACGGGCAATGAGCAGTTCTTC,CASSQTGNEQFF,TRBJ2-1,-,-,TRBV7-3
TGTGCCAGCAGCGCACTAGCGGGGCAGATTCAAGAGACCCAGTACTTC,CASSALAGQIQETQYF,TRBJ2-5,TRBD2,once,TRBV9
TGTGCCAGCAGCAGAGACAGGGCGGAAGCTTTCTTT,CASSRDRAEAFF,TRBJ1-1,TRBD1,-,TRBV11-2
TGTGCCACCGAAACGGAGAATCAGCCCCAGCATTTT,CATETENQPQHF,TRBJ1-5,-,-,TRBV15
TGTGCCAGCAGCGTTGACAGGGTCGTCACTGAAGCTTTCTTT,CASSVDRVVTEAFF,TRBJ1-1,TRBD1,-,TRBV5-4
TGTGCCAGCAGTTTAAGGGACAGGGGTGGCTACACCTTC,CASSLRDRGGYTF,TRBJ1-2,TRBD1,-,TRBV27
TGTGCCAGCACCGGGACTAAGGTAGTTCAGCGCCCTCGGTATGAGCAGTTCTTC,CASTGTKVVQRPRYEQFF,TRBJ2-1,TRBD2,-,TRBV2
TGTGCCAGCAGTGTGCAGGGGCACACCGGGGAGCTGTTTTTT,CASSVQGHTGELFF,TRBJ2-2,-,-,TRBV2